The 24 T cell receptor beta chains in this list originate from one sample, sequenced in a study of blood T cells in healthy people across ages. Next came a second PCR, run for about 6 to 11 cycles, which used a sample-barcoded 5' primer along with a J-beta primer mix. TCRdb analysed the 5' RACE reads with MiXCR anew, one entry per CDR3 protein. The sample shows 780,000 or so distinct CDR3 sequences, roughly 50% of them seen only once. Material: blood. The source of these receptors is a man aged 80 or over in good health.

This clonotype was seen more than once but under ten times. The J gene is TRBJ1-2, the V gene TRBV25-1; 7 nucleotides match TRBD1. CDR3 length equals 14 residues. Germline CDR1 and CDR2: MGHDK and SYGVNS. The V segment lost 5 bases and the J segment 6 bases; nucleotides outside the gene matches: 9. The DNA of the CDR3 is TGTGCCAGCAGTCGTCAGACAGGGACGAATGGCTACACCTTC. Protein sequence: CASSRQTGTNGYTF.

This clonotype came up once. This sequence joins TRBV20-1 and TRBJ2-1; tentative D call: TRBD1 (6 bases). This CDR3 comprises 16 residues. Germline V lookup: CDR1 DFQATT, CDR2 SNEGSKA (reference sequence). Trimming shortened V by 0 bases and J by 0 bases, and 12 bases separated the two germline ends. The chain's CDR3 is CSARDLARGSYNEQFF. The CDR3 nucleotides read TGCAGTGCTAGAGATCTCGCCAGGGGCTCCTACAATGAGCAGTTCTTC.

The chain uses TRBV7-9 and TRBJ2-1; D is perhaps TRBD1 (5 bases). Germline V gene lookup returns CDR1 SEHNR and CDR2 FQNEAQ (reference sequence). V lost 5 bases, J lost 7 bases, and 18 bases lay in between. The CDR3 is 15 residues long. CDR3 amino acids: CASSPDRTNHNEQFF. The CDR3 bases are TGTGCCAGCAGCCCAGATCGGACAAATCATAATGAGCAGTTCTTC.

The V call is TRBV27, the J call TRBJ2-7, with 8 bases that match TRBD2. In germline, CDR1 is MNHEY, CDR2 SMNVEV (reference sequence). The CDR3 is 14 residues long. Losses at the gene ends were 6 bases for V and 5 bases for J; bases not matched to a gene: 9. The CDR3 DNA reads TGTGCCAGCAGCCCGGGACTAGGGGTCCACGAGCAGTACTTC. Residues: CASSPGLGVHEQYF.

This chain joins TRBV3-1 and TRBJ2-1; D might be TRBD2 (5 bases). The germline V gene has CDR1 LGHDT and CDR2 YNNKEL (reference sequence). CDR3 size: 14 residues. V was cut by 2 bases and J by 3 bases, with 8 bases left in between. The CDR3 DNA reads as TGTGCCAGCAGCCAATACCGGGGCTACAATGAGCAGTTCTTC. This gives the protein CASSQYRGYNEQFF.

J is TRBJ2-7 and V is TRBV9; tentative D call: TRBD1 (7 bases). Germline V gives CDR1 SGDLS, CDR2 YYNGEE. This CDR3 comprises 15 residues. Trimming pared 3 bases from V and 4 bases from J, leaving 17 bases between. The DNA for the CDR3 is TGTGCCAGCAGCGCATCAGGGGGGCTTGGGTACGAGCAGTACTTC. Translation gives CASSASGGLGYEQYF.

Of note for this clonotype: A junction end diverges from the germline sequence, so it may reflect a read error. This chain links TRBV24-1 with TRBJ1-5; D call uncertain. The length of the CDR3 is 17 residues. The germline V gene has CDR1 KGHDR and CDR2 SFDVKD. The CDR3 nucleotides read TGTACCACCAGTGAGCCCCCGGGAACCATGGGCAATCAGCCCCAGCATTTT. Amino acid sequence: CTTSEPPGTMGNQPQHF.

This clonotype appeared a few times. The chain links TRBV29-1 to TRBJ2-5; TRBD1 aligns across 9 bases. V lost 7 bases, J lost 3 bases, and 3 bases stayed unmatched. CDR3 size: 12 residues. Germline-derived CDR1 and CDR2 are SQVTM and ANQGSEA. CDR3 nucleotide sequence: TGCAGCGGTCGACAGGGGGAAGAGACCCAGTACTTC. Its translation is CSGRQGEETQYF.

The V and J genes are TRBV5-1 and TRBJ2-7; 11 bases are a match to TRBD2. Germline loops: CDR1 SGHRS, CDR2 YFSETQ. With V trimmed by 4 bases and J by 3 bases, 9 bases remained unmatched. This CDR3 has 16 residues. This chain's CDR3 is CASSLTLAGGRYEQYF. The CDR3 region has the DNA TGCGCCAGCAGCCTCACCCTAGCGGGAGGCCGCTACGAGCAGTACTTC.

About this clonotype: Since the CDR3 does not end with the conserved phenylalanine or tryptophan, this likely comes from a read error. The J gene is TRBJ2-5, the V gene TRBV6-6; weak D call: TRBD2 (5 bases). The last part of the DNA fits TRBJ2-7 better; the J call may be wrong. The CDR3 runs 13 residues. Per germline, CDR1 MNHNY and CDR2 SVGAGI (reference sequence). The CDR3 bases are TGTGCCAGCACCCGGCGGGTAGGCTACGAGCAGTACTTA. Translation: CASTRRVGYEQYL.

This clonotype occurred a few times. V is TRBV7-2 and J is TRBJ2-2, with a tentative D call TRBD2 (7 bases). CDR3 size: 15 residues. The germline V gene encodes CDR1 SGHTA and CDR2 FQGNSA. V gave up 2 bases and J gave up 7 bases, with 14 bases separating them. For the CDR3, the DNA is TGTGCCAGCAGCTTAACAGGGACTATCATCGGGGAGCTGTTTTTT. Translated, it gives CASSLTGTIIGELFF.

V gene TRBV7-9 combines with J gene TRBJ1-6; D possibly corresponds to TRBD1 (6 bases). V was trimmed by 5 bases and J by 9 bases, leaving 14 bases between them. Germline assignment: CDR1 SEHNR and CDR2 FQNEAQ (reference sequence). CDR3 length: 14 residues. CDR3 DNA: TGTGCCAGCAGCCCTGGGGGGCTAAGTTCACCCCTCCACTTT. Translating gives CASSPGGLSSPLHF.

This clonotype has more than one count but fewer than ten. The chain joins TRBV11-2 to TRBJ2-7, with TRBD1 as a possible D gene (5 bases). The CDR3 totals 14 residues. V lost 2 bases to trimming and J lost 0 bases, with 8 bases between them. Germline loops: CDR1 SGHAT, CDR2 FQNNGV. CDR3 sequence: CASSLRQISYEQYF. The CDR3 region has the DNA TGTGCCAGCAGCTTAAGACAGATCTCCTACGAGCAGTACTTC.

The rearrangement uses TRBV28 and TRBJ2-3; D might be TRBD1 or TRBD2, each matching 7 bases. The ends were cut back, 2 bases at V and 4 bases at J, with 16 bases in the middle. Germline CDR1 MDHEN, CDR2 SYDVKM. CDR3 size: 16 residues. CDR3 in amino acids: CASSLKWGGGADTQYF. The CDR3 nucleotides are TGTGCCAGCAGTTTAAAATGGGGAGGGGGCGCAGATACGCAGTATTTT.

CDR3 in DNA: TGTGCCAGCAGTTCGCCCAGATTCGGGCAGCCCCAGCATTTT. Its protein is CASSSPRFGQPQHF. The chain carries TRBV12-3 or TRBV12-4 and TRBJ1-5; D call uncertain. Trimming stripped 4 bases from V and 7 bases from J, with 14 bases between. This CDR3 comprises 14 residues.

This clonotype turned up a few times. The chain is built from TRBV24-1 and TRBJ2-5, with 9 bases aligning to TRBD1. The junction had 4 bases not matched to a gene; V was cut back by 4 bases and J by 2 bases. Germline V gene data show CDR1 as KGHDR and CDR2 as SFDVKD. This CDR3 has 15 amino acids. Here the CDR3 DNA reads TGTGCCACCAGTGACCCGACAGGGGGGCAAGAGACCCAGTACTTC. Protein: CATSDPTGGQETQYF.

The CDR3: CAISAAGNQPQHF. The CDR3, as DNA: TGTGCCATCAGTGCTGCAGGAAATCAGCCCCAGCATTTT. The chain uses TRBV10-3 and TRBJ1-5; D call uncertain. The CDR3 totals 13 residues. Trimming cost V 4 bases and J 4 bases, with 8 bases left between them. The germline V gene encodes CDR1 ENHRY and CDR2 SYGVKD.

The rearrangement links TRBV19 to TRBJ2-1; D is unresolved. Matching the DNA end better, TRBJ2-7 makes the J call doubtful. The CDR3 loop spans 16 amino acids. From germline, CDR1 is LNHDA and CDR2 SQIVND (reference sequence). The CDR3 loop is CASSIPLISSHNEQYF. Here the CDR3 DNA reads TGTGCCAGTAGTATCCCCCTCATTAGCTCCCACAATGAGCAGTACTTC.

The chain carries TRBV7-2 and TRBJ2-5; D not resolved. Germline values: CDR1 SGHTA, CDR2 FQGNSA. CDR3 length equals 15 residues. V lost 1 base and J 5 bases, leaving 14 bases between the germline ends. This CDR3 is CASSLGVGLTETQYF. The CDR3 DNA reads TGTGCCAGCAGCTTAGGGGTCGGGCTTACCGAGACCCAGTACTTC.

This clonotype was seen more than once but under ten times. Here the CDR3 reads CASGGQDNSPLHF. In DNA form, the CDR3 reads TGCGCCAGCGGGGGACAGGATAATTCACCCCTCCACTTT. The chain links TRBV5-1 to TRBJ1-6, with 8 bases aligning to TRBD1. CDR3 length: 13 amino acids. J was trimmed by 5 bases and V by 7 bases; bases with no gene match: 2. Per the germline V gene, CDR1 is SGHRS and CDR2 is YFSETQ. Looking up the rest from reference TRBV5-1 and TRBJ1-6 gives the full variable domain: KAGVTQTPRYLIKTRGQQVTLSCSPISGHRSVSWYQQTPGQGLQFLFEYFSETQRNKGNFPGRFSGRQFSNSRSEMNVSTLELGDSALYLCASGGQDNSPLHFGNGTRLTVT.

A few counts support this clonotype. The chain has TRBV29-1 and TRBJ1-4; D call uncertain. Trimming took 7 bases from V and 0 from J, leaving 9 bases between them. The CDR3 consists of 13 residues. Looked up from germline, CDR1 is SQVTM and CDR2 is ANQGSEA. CDR3 in DNA: TGCAGCGCTCGGGTCACAACTAATGAAAAACTGTTTTTT. This translates into CSARVTTNEKLFF.

This rearrangement joins TRBV6-4 to TRBJ2-7, with unresolved D. V lost 7 bases and J lost 0, with 22 bases in between. In germline, CDR1 is MRHNA, CDR2 SNTAGT. The CDR3 covers 17 residues. The CDR3 DNA sequence: TGTGCCAGCATTACCCGGTGTAGGTCTTGCCGCTCCTACGAGCAGTACTTC. Translation gives CASITRCRSCRSYEQYF.

The V and J genes are TRBV5-1 and TRBJ1-2, with a possible D match to TRBD1 (6 bases). The V end lost 0 bases, the J end lost 4 bases, and 13 bases lay between the germline ends. CDR3 size: 15 residues. The germline CDR1 and CDR2 sequences are SGHRS and YFSETQ. CDR3 in DNA: TGCGCCAGCAGCTTGGAGGGGGGGGCGACCTATGGCTACACCTTC. It is translated as CASSLEGGATYGYTF.

The count of this clonotype is one. This chain links TRBV25-1 with TRBJ1-2; no clear D gene. Germline loops: CDR1 MGHDK, CDR2 SYGVNS. The germline V and J ends were trimmed by 1 base and 0 bases, with 6 bases remaining between them. This CDR3 spans 14 amino acids. CDR3 in DNA: TGTGCCAGCAGTGAATGGTCAGCTAACTATGGCTACACCTTC. Translated, it gives CASSEWSANYGYTF.